This T cell receptor beta chain was recorded in a study of cytomegalovirus exposure and HLA in healthy donors. Overall study findings and caveats: A later analysis associated 16,951 TCR beta sequences with HLA alleles at a 0.05 false discovery rate.

This CDR3 comprises 13 residues. Germline V gene data show CDR1 as SQVTM and CDR2 as ANQGSEA. Trimming left V 6 bases short and J 5 bases short, with 14 bases between. The primer mix had 60 Vbeta and 13 Jbeta primers. The table came from immunoSEQ multiplex PCR; TCRdb's copy has only in-frame clones and leaves some out. This sample has 120,000 or so clones; roughly 78% occur once, and the top ten carry less than 4.5%. Donors were nominally healthy when sampled, though unrecorded immune exposures were likely. This clone was detected once. Antigen: not known. V usage is TRBV29-1 and J usage is TRBJ2-1, with D maybe TRBD1 (6 bases). What was sequenced was PBMCs. This sequence originates from a man aged 30-40 years in good health and CMV-seronegative. The CDR3: CSVYRDRNNEQFF. DNA of the CDR3: TGCAGCGTCTATCGAGACAGGAACAATGAGCAGTTCTTC.